The 13 T cell receptor beta chains below were found in one sample sequenced in a study of T-cell reconstitution after alpha-beta-depleted transplantation in children. Preparation of the TCRbeta library was carried out with unique molecular identifiers. Via MiXCR, TCRdb re-called the PCR reads, giving one row per CDR3 protein. Among around 680,000 distinct CDR3 sequences listed, around 17% were seen once. The source material was PBMCs from the stem cell graft donor, sampled from the stem cell graft. The receptor set was obtained from a human donor who donated a stem cell graft to a child with acute myeloid leukemia.

This clonotype was found many times. The V gene is TRBV7-2, the J gene TRBJ2-7, with 9 bases matching TRBD1. J lost 5 bases, V lost 4 bases, and 6 bases had no gene match. The CDR3 is made up of 14 amino acids. CDR1 SGHTA and CDR2 FQGNSA come from the germline V gene. CDR3 loop: CASSSRDRDHEQYF. The CDR3 coding sequence is TGTGCCAGCAGCTCCCGGGACAGGGACCACGAGCAGTACTTC.

This clonotype was observed a handful of times. The chain combines TRBV15 with TRBJ1-2; 8 bases match TRBD1. Germline trimming cut 0 bases from V and 6 bases from J; bases unmatched to any gene: 9. Per the germline V gene, CDR1 is LNHNV and CDR2 is YYDKDF (reference sequence). CDR3 length: 16 residues. In nucleotides, the CDR3 is TGTGCCACCAGCAGAGATCGCGGACAGGGAGCCCATGGCTACACCTTC. Protein product: CATSRDRGQGAHGYTF.

This clonotype has a count of ten or more. This chain connects TRBV20-1 to TRBJ1-2; a weak D match, TRBD1 (5 bases). Trimming took off 6 bases at V and 2 bases at J, with 7 bases between the two ends. Germline V gives CDR1 DFQATT, CDR2 SNEGSKA (reference sequence). The CDR3 runs 11 residues. Here the CDR3 DNA reads TGCAGTGCATCAGGGAACTATGGCTACACCTTC. This gives the protein CSASGNYGYTF.

The CDR3, as DNA: TGTGCCAGCAGCCAAGAGTCCGTCGGGACAGTCTCCTACGAGCAGTACTTC. It translates to CASSQESVGTVSYEQYF. This rearrangement joins TRBV3-1 to TRBJ2-7; 7 nucleotides agree with TRBD1. Per germline, CDR1 LGHDT and CDR2 YNNKEL (reference sequence). Unmatched junction bases numbered 8, after V lost 0 bases and J lost 0 bases. This CDR3 spans 17 amino acids.

Ten or more counts support this clonotype. The chain recombines TRBV20-1 with TRBJ1-4; D remains unclear. Per germline, CDR1 DFQATT and CDR2 SNEGSKA (reference sequence). The CDR3 contains 13 residues. Trimming removed 6 bases from V and 4 bases from J, with 12 bases in between. The CDR3 spells CSAAEHINEKLFF. CDR3 DNA: TGCAGTGCCGCGGAACATATTAATGAAAAACTGTTTTTT.

The genes are TRBV29-1 and TRBJ2-1; perhaps TRBD2 as D (5 bases). The CDR3 length is 14 residues. Germline CDR1 SQVTM, CDR2 ANQGSEA. Trimming removed 1 base at V and 1 base at J, with 8 bases between. In DNA, the CDR3 is TGCAGCGTTGAAGGGGCGGGTTCCTACAATGAGCAGTTCTTC. It translates to CSVEGAGSYNEQFF.

This chain connects TRBV6-2 or TRBV6-3 to TRBJ2-7; tentatively, D is TRBD2 (5 bases). Trimming removed 5 bases at V and 2 bases at J, with 19 bases between. The length of the CDR3 is 16 residues. The germline gives CDR1 MNHEY, CDR2 SVGEGT. The CDR3, as DNA: TGTGCCAGCAGTGATCGACCCGCCCGGGATGCCTACGAGCAGTACTTC. Translating it yields CASSDRPARDAYEQYF.

As regards this clonotype: With a much larger clone just one base away, this may be a read error. The genes are TRBV20-1 and TRBJ1-4; D remains ambiguous. Trimming cost V 1 base and J 4 bases, with 7 bases left between them. Germline V gene lookup returns CDR1 DFQATT and CDR2 SNEGSKA (reference sequence). This CDR3 contains 13 residues. The CDR3 reads CSARGVYNEKLFF. CDR3 sequence (DNA): TGCAGTGCTAGAGGGGTATATAATGAAAAACTGTTTTTT.

A few counts support this clonotype. The J gene is TRBJ2-2, the V gene TRBV6-1, with a possible D match to TRBD2 (6 bases). Per germline, CDR1 MNHNS and CDR2 SASEGT. This CDR3 is built from 15 residues. Trimming took 5 bases from V and 7 from J, leaving 17 bases between them. CDR3: CASSLVGGEVGELFF. The CDR3, as DNA: TGTGCCAGCAGTCTGGTGGGGGGTGAGGTCGGGGAGCTGTTTTTT.

Turning to this clonotype: A much larger clone sits a single nucleotide away, making a read error possible. V gene TRBV20-1 combines with J gene TRBJ2-3; TRBD2 is a possible D gene (5 bases). CDR1 and CDR2 from the germline V gene are DFQATT and SNEGSKA (reference sequence). V was cut by 2 bases and J by 2 bases, with 8 bases left in between. This CDR3 is built from 13 residues. CDR3: CSARNGLTDTQYF. CDR3 nucleotide sequence: TGCAGTGCTAGAAACGGACTCACAGATACGCAGTATTTT.

The chain joins TRBV6-1 to TRBJ2-2; D perhaps matches TRBD1 (6 bases). V gave up 6 bases and J gave up 7 bases, with 15 bases separating them. The CDR3 totals 14 residues. The germline V gene encodes CDR1 MNHNS and CDR2 SASEGT. The CDR3 reads CASRDLTGFGELFF. CDR3 sequence (DNA): TGTGCCAGCAGAGATTTAACAGGGTTCGGGGAGCTGTTTTTT.

This clonotype has a handful of counts. The rearrangement links TRBV11-3 to TRBJ2-3; possibly TRBD2 for D (5 bases). Trimming stripped 5 bases from V and 0 bases from J, with 9 bases between. Germline CDR1 and CDR2: SGHNT and YENEEA. The CDR3 covers 14 residues. The CDR3, as DNA: TGTGCCAGCAGCCCCAGGACTAGCACAGATACGCAGTATTTT. Translation: CASSPRTSTDTQYF.

The J gene is TRBJ2-3, the V gene TRBV12-3 or TRBV12-4, with D perhaps TRBD2 (6 bases). Trimming left V 3 bases short and J 2 bases short, with 12 bases between. The CDR3 sequence is 15 residues long. CDR3 residues: CASSFGGPPTDTQYF. DNA of the CDR3: TGTGCCAGCAGTTTCGGGGGTCCCCCCACAGATACGCAGTATTTT.